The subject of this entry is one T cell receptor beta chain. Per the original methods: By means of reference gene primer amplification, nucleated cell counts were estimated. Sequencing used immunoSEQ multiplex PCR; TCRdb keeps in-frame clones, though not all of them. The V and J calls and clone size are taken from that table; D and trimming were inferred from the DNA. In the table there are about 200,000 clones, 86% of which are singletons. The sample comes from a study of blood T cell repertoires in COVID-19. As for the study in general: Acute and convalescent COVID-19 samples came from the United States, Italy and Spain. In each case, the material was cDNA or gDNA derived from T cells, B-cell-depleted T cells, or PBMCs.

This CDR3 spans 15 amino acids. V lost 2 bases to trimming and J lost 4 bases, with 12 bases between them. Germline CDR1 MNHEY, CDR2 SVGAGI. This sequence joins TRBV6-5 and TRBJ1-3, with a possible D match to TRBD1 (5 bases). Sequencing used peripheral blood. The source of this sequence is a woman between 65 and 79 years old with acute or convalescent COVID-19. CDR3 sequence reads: CASSYQGGLGNTIYF. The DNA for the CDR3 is TGTGCCAGCAGTTACCAGGGTGGGCTGGGAAACACCATATATTTT.